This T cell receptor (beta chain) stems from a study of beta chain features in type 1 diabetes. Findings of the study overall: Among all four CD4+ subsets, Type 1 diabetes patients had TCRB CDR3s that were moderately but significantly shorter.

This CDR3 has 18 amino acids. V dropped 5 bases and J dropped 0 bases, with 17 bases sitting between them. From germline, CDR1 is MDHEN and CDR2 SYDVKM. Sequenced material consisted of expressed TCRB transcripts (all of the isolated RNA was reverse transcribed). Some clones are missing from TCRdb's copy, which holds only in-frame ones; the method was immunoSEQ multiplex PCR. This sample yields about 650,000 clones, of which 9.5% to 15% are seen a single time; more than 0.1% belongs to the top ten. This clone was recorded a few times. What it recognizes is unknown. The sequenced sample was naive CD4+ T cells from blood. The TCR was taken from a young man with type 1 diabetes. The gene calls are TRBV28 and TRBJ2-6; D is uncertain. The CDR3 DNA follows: TGTGCCAGCAGTCTCGACCCCAGACTTTACTCTGGGGCCAACGTCCTGACTTTC. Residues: CASSLDPRLYSGANVLTF.